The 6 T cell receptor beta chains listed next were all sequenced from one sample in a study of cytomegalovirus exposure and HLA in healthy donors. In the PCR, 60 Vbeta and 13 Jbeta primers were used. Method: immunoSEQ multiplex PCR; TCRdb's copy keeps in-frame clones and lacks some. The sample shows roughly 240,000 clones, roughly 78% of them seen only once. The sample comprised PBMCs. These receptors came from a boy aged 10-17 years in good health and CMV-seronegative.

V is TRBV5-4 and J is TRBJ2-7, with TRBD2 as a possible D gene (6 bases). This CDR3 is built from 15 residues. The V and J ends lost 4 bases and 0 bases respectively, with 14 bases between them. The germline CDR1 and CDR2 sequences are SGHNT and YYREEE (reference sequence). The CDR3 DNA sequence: TGTGCCAGCAGCCCCGCTGCGGGAAACTCCTACGAGCAGTACTTC. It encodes CASSPAAGNSYEQYF.

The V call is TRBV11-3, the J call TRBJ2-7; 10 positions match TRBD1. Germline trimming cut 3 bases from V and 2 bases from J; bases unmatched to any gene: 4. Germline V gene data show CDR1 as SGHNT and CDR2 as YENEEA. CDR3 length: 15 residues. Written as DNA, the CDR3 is TGTGCCAGCAGCTTCTGGGACAGGGGTCCCTACGAGCAGTACTTC. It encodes CASSFWDRGPYEQYF. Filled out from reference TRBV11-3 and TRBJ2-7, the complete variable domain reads EAGVVQSPRYKIIEKKQPVAFWCNPISGHNTLYWYLQNLGQGPELLIRYENEEAVDDSQLPKDRFSAERLKGVDSTLKIQPAELGDSAVYLCASSFWDRGPYEQYFGPGTRLTVT.

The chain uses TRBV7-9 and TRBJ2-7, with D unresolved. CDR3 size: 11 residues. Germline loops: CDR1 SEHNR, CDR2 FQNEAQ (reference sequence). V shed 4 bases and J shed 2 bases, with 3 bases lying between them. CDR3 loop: CASSSAYEQYF. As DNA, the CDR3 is TGTGCCAGCAGCTCCGCCTACGAGCAGTACTTC.

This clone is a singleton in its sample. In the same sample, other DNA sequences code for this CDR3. As DNA, the CDR3 is TGTGCCAGCAGCTTAGCAGGGCTGAACACTGAAGCTTTCTTT. Protein product: CASSLAGLNTEAFF. V gene TRBV11-3 combines with J gene TRBJ1-1; perhaps TRBD1 as D (5 bases). There are 14 residues in the CDR3. CDR1 is SGHNT and CDR2 is YENEEA in the germline V gene. Trimming cost V 1 base and J 0 bases, with 6 bases left between them.

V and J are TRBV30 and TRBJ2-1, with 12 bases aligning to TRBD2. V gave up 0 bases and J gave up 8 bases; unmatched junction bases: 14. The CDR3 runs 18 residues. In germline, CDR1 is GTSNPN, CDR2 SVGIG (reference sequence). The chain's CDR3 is CAWSVLQKWASGRDEQFF. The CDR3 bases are TGTGCCTGGAGTGTACTCCAAAAATGGGCTAGCGGGAGGGATGAGCAGTTCTTC. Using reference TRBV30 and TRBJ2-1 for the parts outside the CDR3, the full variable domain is SQTIHQWPATLVQPVGSPLSLECTVEGTSNPNLYWYRQAAGRGLQLLFYSVGIGQISSEVPQNLSASRPQDRQFILSSKKLLLSDSGFYLCAWSVLQKWASGRDEQFFGPGTRLTVL.

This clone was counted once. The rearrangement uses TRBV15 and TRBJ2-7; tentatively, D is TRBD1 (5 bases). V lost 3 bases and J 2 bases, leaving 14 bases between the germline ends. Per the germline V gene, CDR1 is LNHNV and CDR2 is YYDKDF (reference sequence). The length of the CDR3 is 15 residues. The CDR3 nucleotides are TGTGCCACCAGCAGTGTGGCCTGGGGCGCCTACGAGCAGTACTTC. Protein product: CATSSVAWGAYEQYF.